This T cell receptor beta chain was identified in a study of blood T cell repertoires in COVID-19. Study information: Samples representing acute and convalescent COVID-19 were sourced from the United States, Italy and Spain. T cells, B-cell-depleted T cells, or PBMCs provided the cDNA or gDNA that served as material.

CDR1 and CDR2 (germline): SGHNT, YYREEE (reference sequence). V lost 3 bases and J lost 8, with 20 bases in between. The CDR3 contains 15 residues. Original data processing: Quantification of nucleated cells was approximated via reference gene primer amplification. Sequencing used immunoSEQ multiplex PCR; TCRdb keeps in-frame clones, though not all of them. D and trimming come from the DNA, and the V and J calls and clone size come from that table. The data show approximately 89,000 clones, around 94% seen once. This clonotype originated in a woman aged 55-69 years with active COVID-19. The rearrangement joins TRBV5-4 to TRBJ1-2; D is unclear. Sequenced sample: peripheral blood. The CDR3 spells CASSSGRETLRGYTF. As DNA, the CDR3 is TGTGCCAGCAGCTCCGGGAGAGAGACCCTTAGGGGCTACACCTTC. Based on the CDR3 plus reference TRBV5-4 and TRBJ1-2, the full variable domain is ETGVTQSPTHLIKTRGQQVTLRCSSQSGHNTVSWYQQALGQGPQFIFQYYREEENGRGNFPPRFSGLQFPNYSSELNVNALELDDSALYLCASSSGRETLRGYTFGSGTRLTVV.